The 18 T cell receptor beta chains below all came from one sample that was sequenced in a study of T cells expressing NK-cell markers. TCRdb re-called the 5' RACE reads, yielding one record per CDR3 amino acid sequence without DNA. The table lists some 300,000 distinct CDR3 sequences. The source material was blood T cells: a sorted CD56 or NKG2C T cell subset, CD4+ or CD8+ T cells, or bulk PBMC T cells (not recorded which). All receptors come from a young man in good health.

The chain employs TRBV7-9 and TRBJ2-1; TCRdb selects TRBD1, and the lack of DNA leaves this call unchecked. This CDR3 is built from 17 residues. The V gene's germline CDR1 is SEHNR and CDR2 FQNEAQ (reference sequence). This chain's CDR3 is CASSPQSRTGRGNEQFF.

This chain links TRBV7-6 with TRBJ1-1; TCRdb gives TRBD1 as the D gene, but with no DNA this cannot be confirmed. CDR1 and CDR2 from the germline V gene are SGHVS and FNYEAQ. This CDR3 has 14 residues. The CDR3 is CAIRQVTSNTEAFF.

This chain uses TRBV2 with TRBJ2-7; checking the TCRdb D call of TRBD1 is not possible without DNA. The CDR3 has 12 residues. Per the germline V gene, CDR1 is SNHLY and CDR2 is FYNNEI. This CDR3 reads CATNRDSYEQYF.

The chain recombines TRBV7-3 with TRBJ2-1. The CDR3 contains 13 residues. From germline, CDR1 is SGHTA and CDR2 FQGTGA. The CDR3 sequence is CASSLKRDNEQFF.

The J gene is TRBJ2-1, the V gene TRBV10-3; as DNA is missing, the TRBD2 call by TCRdb cannot be tested. Germline-derived CDR1 and CDR2 are ENHRY and SYGVKD. The CDR3 runs to 16 residues. The CDR3 is CAISKQGTSGGNEQFF.

The J gene is TRBJ2-1, the V gene TRBV20-1; the TCRdb D gene call, TRBD2, has no DNA to confirm it. This CDR3 has 14 residues. The V gene's germline CDR1 is DFQATT and CDR2 SNEGSKA (reference sequence). CDR3 sequence: CSATKTSARNEQFF.

The rearrangement joins TRBV7-8 to TRBJ2-1; TCRdb's assignment of TRBD2 cannot be checked, as there is no DNA. The length of the CDR3 is 16 residues. Looked up from germline, CDR1 is SGHVS and CDR2 is FQNEAQ. The CDR3 spells CASSFARLAEYNEQFF. The full variable domain, in which reference TRBV7-8 and TRBJ2-1 provide the parts outside the CDR3, is GAGVSQSPRYKVAKRGQDVALRCDPISGHVSLFWYQQALGQGPEFLTYFQNEAQLDKSGLPSDRFFAERPEGSVSTLKIQRTQQEDSAVYLCASSFARLAEYNEQFFGPGTRLTVL.

The rearrangement uses TRBV11-2 and TRBJ2-2. CDR1 and CDR2 from the germline V gene are SGHAT and FQNNGV. This CDR3 has 17 amino acids. The CDR3 loop reads CASSSIYKSEYTGELFF. The whole variable domain, remainder taken from reference TRBV11-2 and TRBJ2-2, is EAGVAQSPRYKIIEKRQSVAFWCNPISGHATLYWYQQILGQGPKLLIQFQNNGVVDDSQLPKDRFSAERLKGVDSTLKIQPAKLEDSAVYLCASSSIYKSEYTGELFFGEGSRLTVL.

The chain carries TRBV20-1 and TRBJ2-1. The CDR3 runs 15 residues. The germline CDR1 and CDR2 sequences are DFQATT and SNEGSKA (reference sequence). The CDR3 region is CSASHLQSSYNEQFF.

This sequence joins TRBV20-1 and TRBJ2-1; the D gene TCRdb calls, TRBD2, cannot be checked with no DNA. Germline V gene data show CDR1 as DFQATT and CDR2 as SNEGSKA (reference sequence). The CDR3 totals 11 residues. The CDR3 loop reads CSARGASLGFF.

The chain employs TRBV20-1 and TRBJ2-3; with no DNA, the TCRdb D assignment of TRBD2 cannot be verified. Germline CDR1 is DFQATT and CDR2 is SNEGSKA (reference sequence). The CDR3 spans 16 residues. Here the CDR3 reads CSVQISGRALRDTQYF.

The chain links TRBV2 to TRBJ2-3; TCRdb designates TRBD1, a call that cannot be tested without DNA. The CDR3 contains 13 residues. Germline V gene sequence: CDR1 SNHLY, CDR2 FYNNEI. CDR3 in amino acids: CASRGDLTDTQYF.

The rearrangement joins TRBV10-3 to TRBJ2-3; TCRdb indicates TRBD1, and absent DNA this call remains unverified. The CDR3 covers 14 residues. CDR1 and CDR2 (germline): ENHRY, SYGVKD. This CDR3 is CAISNRGAADTQYF.

This CDR3 reads CASGYEGLEQFF. The V call is TRBV12-3 or TRBV12-4, the J call TRBJ2-1; TCRdb reports TRBD2, a call that lacks DNA to check it against. CDR3 size: 12 residues.

This rearrangement joins TRBV12-3 or TRBV12-4 to TRBJ2-1; TCRdb returns TRBD1, unconfirmable since there is no DNA. The CDR3 has 17 residues. CDR3 protein: CASSLWDRNKGLGEQFF.

The chain links TRBV4-1 to TRBJ1-4. From germline, CDR1 is MGHRA and CDR2 YSYEKL. This CDR3 has 13 residues. CDR3 amino acids: CASSQVLDEKLFF.

This chain joins TRBV2 and TRBJ1-5. This CDR3 contains 12 residues. The germline V gene has CDR1 SNHLY and CDR2 FYNNEI. CDR3 protein: CASRETDQPQHF.

V gene TRBV6-5 combines with J gene TRBJ1-6; without DNA, the TCRdb call of TRBD1 cannot be checked. This CDR3 comprises 17 residues. CDR1 is MNHEY, CDR2 SVGAGI, per germline. CDR3: CASSSRTSFSYNSPLHF.